These 21 T cell receptor beta chains came from one sample sequenced in a study of blood T cells in healthy people across ages. A J-beta primer mix and a sample-barcoded 5' primer were used in a second PCR of roughly 6 to 12 cycles. From the 5' RACE reads, TCRdb called clonotypes with MiXCR, one entry per CDR3 protein. The sample consists of approximately 1,000,000 distinct CDR3 sequences, roughly two fifths of them appearing once. The sequencing sample was made of blood. The receptors stem from a young man in good health.

V is TRBV12-3 or TRBV12-4 and J is TRBJ2-3; D might be TRBD1 (6 bases). CDR3 length: 14 amino acids. V gave up 3 bases and J gave up 5 bases, with 12 bases separating them. CDR3 loop: CASSLIQGLDTQYF. In DNA form, the CDR3 reads TGTGCCAGCAGTTTGATACAGGGTTTAGATACGCAGTATTTT.

The rearrangement uses TRBV20-1 and TRBJ2-1; 8 bases agree with TRBD2. The better agreement between TRBJ2-7 and the DNA end casts doubt on the J call. Germline V lookup: CDR1 DFQATT, CDR2 SNEGSKA (reference sequence). The length of the CDR3 is 14 residues. The CDR3 region has the DNA TGCAGTGCTAGTGGCGGGGGGATGTACAATGAGCAGTACTTC. The encoded protein is CSASGGGMYNEQYF.

This clonotype showed up just a few times. V is TRBV7-9 and J is TRBJ2-7; possible D gene TRBD2, 5 bases. V was clipped by 7 bases and J by 0 bases, with 16 bases between them. Per the germline V gene, CDR1 is SEHNR and CDR2 is FQNEAQ (reference sequence). CDR3 length: 15 residues. The CDR3 bases are TGTGCCAGCACCCTACAATCGGGGAGCTCCTACGAGCAGTACTTC. Protein product: CASTLQSGSSYEQYF.

This clonotype was seen a few times. This chain connects TRBV10-3 to TRBJ1-2; D remains unclear. This CDR3 is built from 12 residues. The germline V gene encodes CDR1 ENHRY and CDR2 SYGVKD. V lost 10 bases to trimming and J lost 4 bases, with 13 bases between them. The CDR3 DNA reads TGTGCCACCACGACAACTTCCTATGGCTACACCTTC. Its protein is CATTTTSYGYTF.

The table lists this clonotype with a few counts. The chain carries TRBV20-1 and TRBJ1-2; D unclear. The CDR3 contains 14 residues. The germline CDR1 and CDR2 sequences are DFQATT and SNEGSKA (reference sequence). Trimming cost V 3 bases and J 4 bases, with 15 bases left between them. The CDR3 protein is CSASAGSVAYGYTF. The DNA of the CDR3 is TGCAGTGCTAGTGCGGGATCGGTCGCCTATGGCTACACCTTC.

Only a few counts were recorded for this clonotype. A read error may account for a junction end that differs from germline. This chain joins TRBV18 and TRBJ1-2; 8 bases align to TRBD1. In germline, CDR1 is KGHSH, CDR2 LQKENI. The CDR3 runs 15 residues. As DNA, the CDR3 is TGCGCCAGCAGCCCTGGACAGGGACCTAACTATGGCTACACCTTC. Translating gives CASSPGQGPNYGYTF.

The chain employs TRBV27 and TRBJ2-3; D may be TRBD1 or TRBD2 (7 bases each). Germline loops: CDR1 MNHEY, CDR2 SMNVEV (reference sequence). CDR3 length: 14 amino acids. The V gene lost 6 bases and the J gene lost 6 bases, with 16 bases spanning the gap. The CDR3: CASSYQGGLDTQYF. The CDR3 nucleotides read TGTGCCAGCAGCTACCAGGGGGGGTTGGATACGCAGTATTTT.

This clonotype was found a few times. V usage is TRBV20-1 and J usage is TRBJ2-7, with D hard to call. The germline gives CDR1 DFQATT, CDR2 SNEGSKA (reference sequence). The CDR3 has 14 residues. CDR3 in amino acids: CNATGRQTNYEQYF. In DNA form, the CDR3 reads TGCAATGCCACCGGTAGACAAACGAACTACGAGCAGTACTTC.

The rearrangement links TRBV27 to TRBJ2-1; 9 bases line up with TRBD2. CDR3 length equals 17 residues. From germline, CDR1 is MNHEY and CDR2 SMNVEV (reference sequence). With V trimmed by 5 bases and J by 0 bases, 8 bases remained unmatched. This chain's CDR3 is CASSIRTSAHSYNEQFF. The CDR3 DNA follows: TGTGCCAGCAGTATAAGGACTAGCGCCCACTCCTACAATGAGCAGTTCTTC.

This clonotype was counted only a few times. V is TRBV12-3 or TRBV12-4 and J is TRBJ1-4, with TRBD1 identical over 9 bases. The CDR3 consists of 14 residues. With 7 bases clipped from V and 7 bases from J, the junction kept 7 bases outside the gene matches. CDR3: CASTPTGGREKLFF. The CDR3 DNA reads TGTGCCAGCACCCCGACAGGGGGACGTGAAAAACTGTTTTTT.

The chain combines TRBV29-1 with TRBJ1-1, with 8 bases identical to TRBD1. Germline CDR1 reads SQVTM; CDR2 reads ANQGSEA. The CDR3 is 12 residues long. The V gene end was trimmed by 4 bases and the J gene end by 11 bases; junction bases not matched to a gene: 9. The CDR3 DNA reads as TGCAGCGTTGGGGAGACAGGGGTGCTGGCTTTCTTT. Protein sequence: CSVGETGVLAFF.

V is TRBV20-1 and J is TRBJ1-5; 9 nucleotides align to TRBD1. Germline loops: CDR1 DFQATT, CDR2 SNEGSKA (reference sequence). CDR3 length: 15 residues. The V gene end was trimmed by 1 base and the J gene end by 2 bases; junction bases not matched to a gene: 3. The CDR3 region has the DNA TGCAGTGCTAGAGGGACAGGGGATGGCAATCAGCCCCAGCATTTT. Protein sequence: CSARGTGDGNQPQHF.

The rearrangement uses TRBV25-1 and TRBJ1-4; D may be TRBD1 (5 bases). The CDR3 is 15 residues long. Germline assignment: CDR1 MGHDK and CDR2 SYGVNS. V was cut by 4 bases and J by 8 bases, with 17 bases left in between. This chain's CDR3 is CASSAFQGGGEKLFF. DNA of the CDR3: TGTGCCAGCAGTGCTTTCCAGGGAGGCGGAGAAAAACTGTTTTTT.

This clonotype appeared a few times. The chain recombines TRBV9 with TRBJ2-3, with D tentatively TRBD2 (6 bases). V shed 2 bases and J shed 0 bases, with 13 bases lying between them. CDR1 is SGDLS and CDR2 is YYNGEE in the germline V gene. The CDR3 totals 16 residues. The CDR3 loop reads CASSVAGTVSTDTQYF. CDR3 DNA sequence: TGTGCCAGCAGCGTTGCGGGGACGGTAAGCACAGATACGCAGTATTTT.

This clonotype was recorded a few times. The V call is TRBV9, the J call TRBJ2-3, with 14 bases matching TRBD2. Germline CDR1 SGDLS, CDR2 YYNGEE. With 0 bases clipped from V and 2 bases from J, the junction kept 8 bases outside the gene matches. This CDR3 has 19 amino acids. The CDR3 sequence is CASSVEGLAGAHFTDTQYF. The CDR3 DNA is TGTGCCAGCAGCGTAGAGGGACTAGCGGGGGCCCACTTCACAGATACGCAGTATTTT.

There are many counts of this clonotype. The chain uses TRBV15 and TRBJ1-2, with D maybe TRBD1 (5 bases). Trimming left V 0 bases short and J 8 bases short, with 16 bases between. Germline lookup yields CDR1 LNHNV and CDR2 YYDKDF (reference sequence). The CDR3 is made up of 15 amino acids. CDR3 DNA sequence: TGTGCCACCAGCAGAGATGTACGAGGGGCTCTCGGCTACACCTTC. It is translated as CATSRDVRGALGYTF.

This clonotype was observed at least ten times. The CDR3 DNA sequence: TGTGCCAGCAGCTCCTGGACTAGCGGGCGGGAAGATACGCAGTATTTT. Translated: CASSSWTSGREDTQYF. The chain joins TRBV11-1 to TRBJ2-3; TRBD2 matches at 11 bases. Germline CDR1 reads SGHAT; CDR2 reads FQDESV (reference sequence). This CDR3 comprises 16 residues. V trimming: 4 bases; J trimming: 5 bases; junction bases outside the gene matches: 8.

This clonotype showed up just a few times. The V gene is TRBV4-1, the J gene TRBJ2-1; a weak D match, TRBD2 (6 bases). The CDR3 runs to 17 residues. Germline V gives CDR1 MGHRA, CDR2 YSYEKL. The germline V and J ends were trimmed by 1 base and 4 bases, with 17 bases remaining between them. This CDR3 reads CASSQVTGGGAYNEQFF. In DNA form, the CDR3 reads TGCGCCAGCAGCCAAGTGACCGGGGGTGGGGCTTACAATGAGCAGTTCTTC.

The chain carries TRBV7-9 and TRBJ2-1, with D perhaps matching TRBD1 or TRBD2 (5 bases each). V was clipped by 3 bases and J by 6 bases, with 9 bases between them. This CDR3 comprises 13 residues. Germline-derived CDR1 and CDR2 are SEHNR and FQNEAQ (reference sequence). CDR3 nucleotide sequence: TGTGCCAGCAGCTTGAAGGGGACCAATGAGCAGTTCTTC. This encodes CASSLKGTNEQFF.

This sequence joins TRBV10-3 and TRBJ1-2; a possible D gene is TRBD1 (6 bases). CDR1 and CDR2 (germline): ENHRY, SYGVKD. This CDR3 region has 15 residues. Trimming shortened V by 4 bases and J by 5 bases, and 17 bases separated the two germline ends. The CDR3 bases are TGTGCCATCAGTGCCCCAGATGCACAGGGTTATGGCTACACCTTC. Translating it yields CAISAPDAQGYGYTF.

The V and J genes are TRBV6-2 or TRBV6-3 and TRBJ1-2, with 7 bases fitting TRBD1. The CDR3 totals 14 residues. Trimming removed 6 bases from V and 1 base from J; junction bases left unmatched: 5. Germline CDR1 and CDR2: MNHEY and SVGEGT. The CDR3 bases are TGTGCCAGCAGAAGGACAGGAGTTAACTATGGCTACACCTTC. It encodes CASRRTGVNYGYTF.